This T cell receptor (beta chain) stems from a study of T cell repertoires in cytomegalovirus infection. Across the study: Signatures in public TCR beta sequences pointed to both CMV infection and matching HLA type.

A single record per CDR3 protein comes from TCRdb applying MiXCR to the reads. Of 350,000 to 500,000 distinct CDR3 sequences listed, roughly a third are singletons. Trimming took 2 bases from V and 4 from J; bases not matched to a gene: 6. This CDR3 region has 16 residues. Germline CDR1 SGHVT, CDR2 SQSDAQ. Overall study results and limits: Based on cumulative public TCR beta family frequency, carriers of CMV plus the relevant HLA were identified. What dominated the ex vivo response were HLA-C-restricted CMV-specific TCR beta clonotypes.

For this clonotype: Antigen specificity is unknown. A much larger clone is a single base away; this may be a read error.

The receptor was derived from a human donor in good health (CMV status not recorded). Some clones in this sample may be carry-over from other donors' samples. Material: PBMCs. The V call is TRBV7-4, the J call TRBJ2-3; the match to TRBD2 covers 10 bases. CDR3 sequence reads: CASSLNERGGADTQYF. CDR3 sequence (DNA): TGTGCCAGCAGCTTAAACGAGCGGGGGGGCGCAGATACGCAGTATTTT.